Below, 4 T cell receptor beta chains from the same sample are listed, as sequenced in a study of T cells in Graves' hyperthyroidism and ophthalmopathy. Amplified regions were TCR beta CDR3 sequences from RNA transcripts. With the HTBI primer set, the TCR CDR3 went through a first round of RT-PCR. From the multiplex PCR reads, TCRdb called clonotypes with MiXCR, one entry per CDR3 protein. The sample lists around 720,000 distinct CDR3 sequences, 35% occurring once. Source material: blood. The source of these receptors is a woman between 40 and 50 years old with Graves' hyperthyroidism.

V usage is TRBV25-1 and J usage is TRBJ1-1; D gene ambiguous. The CDR3 is 14 residues long. Germline CDR1 is MGHDK and CDR2 is SYGVNS. Trimming took 4 bases from V and 0 from J, leaving 9 bases between them. The CDR3 here is CASSAKKMNTEAFF. The CDR3 DNA is TGTGCCAGCAGTGCCAAGAAGATGAACACTGAAGCTTTCTTT. The full variable domain, in which reference TRBV25-1 and TRBJ1-1 provide the parts outside the CDR3, is EADIYQTPRYLVIGTGKKITLECSQTMGHDKMYWYQQDPGMELHLIHYSYGVNSTEKGDLSSESTVSRIRTEHFPLTLESARPSHTSQYLCASSAKKMNTEAFFGQGTRLTVV.

The chain combines TRBV28 with TRBJ1-6; 9 bases agree with TRBD1. Trimming took 5 bases from V and 10 from J; bases not matched to a gene: 12. The germline V gene encodes CDR1 MDHEN and CDR2 SYDVKM. The CDR3 runs 16 residues. In DNA form, the CDR3 reads TGTGCCAGCAGTCCGGCGGGACAGGGCCTTGACTCACCCCTCCACTTT. Its protein is CASSPAGQGLDSPLHF.

The chain recombines TRBV3-1 with TRBJ2-7; D tentatively reads TRBD1 or TRBD2 (5 bases each). The V gene lost 1 base and the J gene lost 6 bases, with 10 bases spanning the gap. Germline CDR1 is LGHDT and CDR2 is YNNKEL (reference sequence). This CDR3 spans 13 amino acids. The CDR3 region has the DNA TGTGCCAGCAGCCAAGTAGAGGGACCCGAGCAGTACTTC. This gives the protein CASSQVEGPEQYF.

This clonotype was observed many times. The rearrangement joins TRBV10-3 to TRBJ1-2; D is undetermined. CDR1 and CDR2 from the germline V gene are ENHRY and SYGVKD. This CDR3 has 14 amino acids. V lost 0 bases, J lost 4 bases, and 9 bases lay in between. This chain's CDR3 is CAISESGRSYGYTF. The DNA for the CDR3 is TGTGCCATCAGTGAGTCGGGTCGGTCCTATGGCTACACCTTC.